This T cell receptor (beta chain) is drawn from a study of blood T cell repertoires in COVID-19. Looking at the study overall: Samples of COVID-19 (acute and convalescent) were obtained from the United States, Italy and Spain.

Sequenced by immunoSEQ multiplex PCR; TCRdb stores in-frame clones only, minus some. Found here are 70,000 to 95,000 clones, 80% to 85% of them singletons; the top ten hold less than 2%. The CDR3 is 19 residues long. Germline-derived CDR1 and CDR2 are MNHNS and SASEGT. The ends lost 0 bases at V and 4 bases at J; junction bases unmatched: 13. This receptor was identified in a woman aged 55-70 years with acute or convalescent COVID-19. V and J are TRBV6-1 and TRBJ2-1, with TRBD2 identical over 9 bases. Sequencing used peripheral blood. The CDR3 sequence is CASSEAWGPSGIRYNEQFF. The CDR3 nucleotides read TGTGCCAGCAGTGAAGCATGGGGTCCTAGCGGGATACGTTACAATGAGCAGTTCTTC.